These 24 T cell receptor beta chains came from one sample sequenced in a study of blood T cell repertoires in COVID-19. The assay was immunoSEQ multiplex PCR, and TCRdb's table has in-frame clones only and misses some. The sample comprises some 130,000 clones, about 89% of which are singletons, and less than 4.5% rests with the top ten. Input material: peripheral blood. The receptors stem from a man aged 55 to 69 with COVID-19, enrolled during active disease.

The V and J genes are TRBV7-6 and TRBJ1-3; no firm D call. V dropped 3 bases and J dropped 2 bases, with 14 bases sitting between them. The germline gives CDR1 SGHVS, CDR2 FNYEAQ. The CDR3 has 16 amino acids. The CDR3 nucleotides read TGTGCCAGCAGCTTCCGCGAGGGAATGGCTGGAAACACCATATATTTT. Translation gives CASSFREGMAGNTIYF.

This clone was counted between two and nine times. This rearrangement joins TRBV27 to TRBJ2-2; 8 positions agree with TRBD1. The CDR3 length is 15 residues. With V trimmed by 7 bases and J by 1 base, 5 bases remained unmatched. CDR1 is MNHEY, CDR2 SMNVEV, per germline (reference sequence). The CDR3 spells CASTSGTGNTGELFF. CDR3 in DNA: TGTGCCAGCACCTCCGGGACAGGGAACACCGGGGAGCTGTTTTTT.

CDR3 protein: CASGKGGTEAFF. The CDR3 bases are TGTGCTAGTGGAAAGGGGGGGACTGAAGCTTTCTTT. The chain combines TRBV12-5 with TRBJ1-1, with a weak D call TRBD1 (6 bases). V lost 6 bases, J lost 5 bases, and 10 bases lay in between. The CDR3 length is 12 residues. CDR1 is LGHNT and CDR2 is FRNRAP in the germline V gene.

The chain uses TRBV9 and TRBJ2-4, with 7 nucleotides matching TRBD1. Germline V gene data show CDR1 as SGDLS and CDR2 as YYNGEE. The CDR3 is 15 residues long. The V segment lost 3 bases and the J segment 5 bases; nucleotides outside the gene matches: 8. CDR3: CASSGGTATENIQYF. Written as DNA, the CDR3 is TGTGCCAGCAGCGGGGGGACAGCAACAGAAAACATTCAGTACTTC.

Only a few counts were recorded for this clone. The chain links TRBV30 to TRBJ1-3; D is uncertain. CDR3 length equals 15 residues. The V end was cut by 0 bases, the J end by 2 bases, with 11 bases between. Per germline, CDR1 GTSNPN and CDR2 SVGIG (reference sequence). This chain's CDR3 is CAWSVRGSPGNTIYF. CDR3 nucleotides: TGTGCCTGGAGTGTACGAGGGTCGCCTGGAAACACCATATATTTT.

This clone turned up a few times. The junction departs from germline at one end; a sequencing error may be responsible. The chain joins TRBV7-9 to TRBJ2-7, with 11 bases lining up with TRBD2. In germline, CDR1 is SEHNR, CDR2 FQNEAQ (reference sequence). The CDR3 covers 12 residues. The CDR3 sequence: CASSSAAGLAAF. DNA for the CDR3: TGTGCCAGCAGCTCTGCGGCGGGACTAGCGGCTTTC.

The V call is TRBV7-6, the J call TRBJ2-7, with D hard to call. This CDR3 comprises 14 residues. V was cut by 0 bases and J by 0 bases, with 6 bases left in between. The germline V gene has CDR1 SGHVS and CDR2 FNYEAQ. In DNA, the CDR3 is TGTGCCAGCAGCTTAGCCAGTTCCTCCTACGAGCAGTACTTC. Translated, it gives CASSLASSSYEQYF.

This chain joins TRBV28 and TRBJ1-2; TRBD1 is a possible D gene (6 bases). Per the germline V gene, CDR1 is MDHEN and CDR2 is SYDVKM. Trimming pared 7 bases from V and 3 bases from J, leaving 15 bases between. CDR3 length: 14 residues. CDR3 protein: CASNIQGRDYGYTF. The CDR3 DNA reads as TGTGCCAGCAATATACAGGGAAGGGACTATGGCTACACCTTC.

This chain links TRBV5-1 with TRBJ1-6; D gene uncertain. Deletions cut 1 base from V and 5 bases from J, with 10 bases between. CDR3 length equals 15 residues. Germline values: CDR1 SGHRS, CDR2 YFSETQ. CDR3 DNA sequence: TGCGCCAGCAGCTTGAGGCCAGACAATAATTCACCCCTCCACTTT. Translating gives CASSLRPDNNSPLHF.

The V call is TRBV9, the J call TRBJ2-5; 7 bases match TRBD2. Germline CDR1 SGDLS, CDR2 YYNGEE. The CDR3 consists of 15 residues. J was trimmed by 2 bases and V by 4 bases; bases with no gene match: 8. The CDR3 DNA reads as TGTGCCAGCAGCCCCGGGGGGTGGGGTCAAGAGACCCAGTACTTC. Its protein is CASSPGGWGQETQYF.

The V call is TRBV6-5, the J call TRBJ1-4, with 10 bases lining up with TRBD1. The V gene's germline CDR1 is MNHEY and CDR2 SVGAGI. The CDR3 is 14 amino acids. Trimming cost V 7 bases and J 10 bases; bases outside gene matches: 9. CDR3: CASNEDRGEGKLFF. The CDR3, as DNA: TGTGCCAGCAACGAGGACAGGGGGGAGGGAAAACTGTTTTTT.

The V gene is TRBV2, the J gene TRBJ2-7, with TRBD2 identical over 8 bases. Losses at the gene ends were 3 bases for V and 0 bases for J; bases not matched to a gene: 1. The length of the CDR3 is 14 residues. Germline-derived CDR1 and CDR2 are SNHLY and FYNNEI. DNA for the CDR3: TGTGCCAGCAGTGACGGGGGGGTCTCCTACGAGCAGTACTTC. It encodes CASSDGGVSYEQYF.

This clone is a singleton in its sample. The rearrangement links TRBV27 to TRBJ1-6; 7 bases match TRBD1. Germline values: CDR1 MNHEY, CDR2 SMNVEV (reference sequence). With V trimmed by 8 bases and J by 10 bases, 8 bases remained unmatched. The CDR3 extends over 13 amino acids. CDR3 nucleotide sequence: TGTGCCAGCCGGGACAGAGGGAGATCACCCCTCCACTTT. As protein: CASRDRGRSPLHF.

CDR3: CASGGQAGNQPQHF. Here the CDR3 DNA reads TGTGCCAGCGGGGGACAGGCGGGCAATCAGCCCCAGCATTTT. J is TRBJ1-5 and V is TRBV19; 8 bases match TRBD1. CDR1 and CDR2 from the germline V gene are LNHDA and SQIVND (reference sequence). After removal of 9 bases from V and 2 bases from J, the junction contained 6 bases not matched to a gene. This CDR3 has 14 amino acids.

The chain combines TRBV29-1 with TRBJ1-1, with D maybe TRBD1 (6 bases). Germline V gene lookup returns CDR1 SQVTM and CDR2 ANQGSEA. The CDR3 contains 13 residues. V lost 7 bases and J lost 4, with 16 bases in between. CDR3 region: CSALQGWSTEAFF. The CDR3 DNA reads TGCAGCGCCCTACAGGGATGGAGCACTGAAGCTTTCTTT.

The chain joins TRBV14 to TRBJ1-2; maybe TRBD1 (6 bases). This CDR3 is built from 15 residues. Germline CDR1 SGHDN, CDR2 FVKESK. Deletions cut 2 bases from V and 3 bases from J, with 13 bases between. The CDR3 region has the DNA TGTGCCAGCAGCCAACCAGGGGCTATGGACTATGGCTACACCTTC. It yields the protein CASSQPGAMDYGYTF.

The chain carries TRBV11-2 and TRBJ1-2; TRBD1 is a possible D gene (5 bases). Trimming removed 8 bases at V and 7 bases at J, with 11 bases between. This CDR3 has 11 amino acids. CDR1 and CDR2 from the germline V gene are SGHAT and FQNNGV. In DNA form, the CDR3 reads TGTGCCAGCGGGCAGGGAAGTGGCTACACCTTC. Protein sequence: CASGQGSGYTF.

This sequence joins TRBV5-5 and TRBJ2-2, with 11 bases lining up with TRBD2. Germline CDR1 and CDR2: SGHKS and YYEKEE (reference sequence). V was pared by 4 bases and J by 3 bases, with 2 bases of the junction left unmatched. This CDR3 has 15 residues. CDR3 sequence reads: CASSGLAGDTGELFF. CDR3 DNA sequence: TGTGCCAGCAGCGGACTAGCGGGTGACACCGGGGAGCTGTTTTTT.

The DNA of the CDR3 is TGTGCCAGTAGTTTAACAGGGGCCCAGGAGACCCAGTACTTC. Its protein product is CASSLTGAQETQYF. The rearrangement links TRBV19 to TRBJ2-5; 7 bases are a match to TRBD1. The trim removed 5 bases at V and 5 bases at J, leaving 8 bases unmatched. The length of the CDR3 is 14 residues. Germline assignment: CDR1 LNHDA and CDR2 SQIVND (reference sequence).

The V gene is TRBV19, the J gene TRBJ1-2; D gene uncertain. CDR1 LNHDA and CDR2 SQIVND come from the germline V gene (reference sequence). The CDR3 consists of 13 residues. The ends were cut back, 3 bases at V and 4 bases at J, with 9 bases in the middle. The CDR3 coding sequence is TGTGCCAGTAGTATTGGCGCAGGCTATGGCTACACCTTC. Residues: CASSIGAGYGYTF.

The chain carries TRBV4-1 and TRBJ1-1; D is unresolved. V gave up 1 base and J gave up 6 bases, with 21 bases separating them. The CDR3 runs to 17 residues. Per germline, CDR1 MGHRA and CDR2 YSYEKL. As DNA, the CDR3 is TGCGCCAGCAGCCAAGTCGATCTAGGATTCGTTAGATCTGAAGCTTTCTTT. This sequence encodes CASSQVDLGFVRSEAFF.

The chain links TRBV21-1 to TRBJ2-1; the DNA was not compared with TRBD2, the D call given in the table. TRBV21-1 counts as a pseudogene. There are 17 residues in the CDR3. The CDR3 loop reads CASSYNRYDSRHNEQFF. For the CDR3, the DNA is TGTGCCAGCAGCTACAATCGGTATGACTCAAGACACAATGAGCAGTTCTTC.

This clone was detected once. This chain connects TRBV4-1 to TRBJ2-2; 7 bases align to TRBD1. The CDR3 has 15 amino acids. The ends lost 5 bases at V and 8 bases at J; junction bases unmatched: 11. Per germline, CDR1 MGHRA and CDR2 YSYEKL. The CDR3 sequence: CASSYRQGRSGELFF. The CDR3 DNA reads TGCGCCAGCAGCTATCGACAGGGAAGATCAGGGGAGCTGTTTTTT.

V is TRBV19 and J is TRBJ1-4; weak D call: TRBD1 (6 bases). V was clipped by 5 bases and J by 8 bases, with 12 bases between them. The CDR3 has 13 residues. Germline V gives CDR1 LNHDA, CDR2 SQIVND (reference sequence). The CDR3 coding sequence is TGTGCCAGTAGTTCGAGGACAGCAGAAAAACTGTTTTTT. It is translated as CASSSRTAEKLFF.